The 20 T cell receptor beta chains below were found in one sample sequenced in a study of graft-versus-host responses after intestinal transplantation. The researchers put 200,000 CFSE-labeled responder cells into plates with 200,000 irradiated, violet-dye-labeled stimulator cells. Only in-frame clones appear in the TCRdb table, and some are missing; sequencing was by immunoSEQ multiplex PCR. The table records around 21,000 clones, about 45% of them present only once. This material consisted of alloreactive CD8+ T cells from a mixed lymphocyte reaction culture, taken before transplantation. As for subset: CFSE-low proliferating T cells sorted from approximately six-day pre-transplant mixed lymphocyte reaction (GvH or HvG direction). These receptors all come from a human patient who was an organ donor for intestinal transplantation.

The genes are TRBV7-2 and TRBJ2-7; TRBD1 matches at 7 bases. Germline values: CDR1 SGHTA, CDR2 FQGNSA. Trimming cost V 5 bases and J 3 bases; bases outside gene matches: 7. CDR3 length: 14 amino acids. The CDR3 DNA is TGTGCCAGCAGCCAAGGACAGGCCTACTACGAGCAGTACTTC. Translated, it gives CASSQGQAYYEQYF.

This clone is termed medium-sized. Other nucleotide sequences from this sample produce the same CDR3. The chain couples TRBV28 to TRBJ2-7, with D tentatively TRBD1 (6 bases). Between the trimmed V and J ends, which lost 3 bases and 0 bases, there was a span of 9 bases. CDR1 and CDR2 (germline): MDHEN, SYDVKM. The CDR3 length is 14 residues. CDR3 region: CASSFGRGSYEQYF. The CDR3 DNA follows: TGTGCCAGCAGTTTTGGCAGGGGCTCCTACGAGCAGTACTTC.

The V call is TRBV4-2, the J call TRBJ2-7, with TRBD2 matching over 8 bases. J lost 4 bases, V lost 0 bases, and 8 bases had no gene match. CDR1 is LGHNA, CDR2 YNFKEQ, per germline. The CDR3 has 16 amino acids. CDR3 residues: CASSQDGGGGGYEQYF. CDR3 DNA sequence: TGTGCCAGCAGCCAAGATGGGGGGGGCGGGGGGTACGAGCAGTACTTC.

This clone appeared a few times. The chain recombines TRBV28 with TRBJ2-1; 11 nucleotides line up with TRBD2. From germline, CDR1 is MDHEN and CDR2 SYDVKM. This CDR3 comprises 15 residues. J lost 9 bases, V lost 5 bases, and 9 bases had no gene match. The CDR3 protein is CASSTTSGRLGEQFF. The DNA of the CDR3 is TGTGCCAGCAGTACCACTAGCGGGAGATTGGGTGAGCAGTTCTTC.

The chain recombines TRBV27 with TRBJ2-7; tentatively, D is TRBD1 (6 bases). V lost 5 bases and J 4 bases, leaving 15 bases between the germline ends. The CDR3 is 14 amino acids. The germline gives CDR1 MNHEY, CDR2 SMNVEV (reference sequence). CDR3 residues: CASSLTSGQYEQYF. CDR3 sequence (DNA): TGTGCCAGCAGTCTTACCTCAGGACAGTACGAGCAGTACTTC.

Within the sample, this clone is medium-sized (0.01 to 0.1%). CDR3: CASSLFPGGLQHTQYF. CDR3 sequence (DNA): TGCGCCAGCAGCTTGTTCCCCGGGGGGTTACAACATACGCAGTATTTT. The chain carries TRBV5-1 and TRBJ2-3, with TRBD2 matching over 7 bases. V lost 1 base and J lost 7; bases outside the gene matches: 12. The CDR3 loop spans 16 amino acids. The V gene's germline CDR1 is SGHRS and CDR2 YFSETQ.

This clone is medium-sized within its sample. In DNA, the CDR3 is TGTGCCATTCGGGACAGCCGAAACACCATATATTTT. Amino acids: CAIRDSRNTIYF. The rearrangement joins TRBV10-3 to TRBJ1-3; 7 nucleotides match TRBD1. The germline gives CDR1 ENHRY, CDR2 SYGVKD. V trimming: 9 bases; J trimming: 5 bases; junction bases outside the gene matches: 4. The CDR3 is 12 amino acids.

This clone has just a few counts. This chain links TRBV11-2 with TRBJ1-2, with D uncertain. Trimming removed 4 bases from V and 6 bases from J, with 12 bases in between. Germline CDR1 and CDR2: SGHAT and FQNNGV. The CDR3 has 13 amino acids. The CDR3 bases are TGTGCCAGCAGCTCTCCGCTATTACATGGCTACACCTTC. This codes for CASSSPLLHGYTF.

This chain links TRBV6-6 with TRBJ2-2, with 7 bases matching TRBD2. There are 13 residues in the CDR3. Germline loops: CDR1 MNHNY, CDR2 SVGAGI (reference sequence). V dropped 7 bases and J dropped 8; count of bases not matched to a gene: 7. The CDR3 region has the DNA TGTGCCAGCACGAGACTAGCAGCAGGGGAGCTGTTTTTT. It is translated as CASTRLAAGELFF.

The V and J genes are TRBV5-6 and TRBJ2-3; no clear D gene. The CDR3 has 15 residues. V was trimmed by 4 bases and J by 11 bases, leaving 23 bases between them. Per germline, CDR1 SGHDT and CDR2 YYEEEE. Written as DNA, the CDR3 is TGTGCCAGCAGCCCCCCGGAGACCAGCTTAATTATGCAGTATTTT. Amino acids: CASSPPETSLIMQYF.

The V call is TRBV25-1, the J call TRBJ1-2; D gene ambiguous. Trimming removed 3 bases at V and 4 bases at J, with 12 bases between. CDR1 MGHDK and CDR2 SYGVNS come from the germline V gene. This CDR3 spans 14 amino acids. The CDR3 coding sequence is TGTGCCAGCAGTGATCCCACAAAGACCTATGGCTACACCTTC. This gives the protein CASSDPTKTYGYTF.

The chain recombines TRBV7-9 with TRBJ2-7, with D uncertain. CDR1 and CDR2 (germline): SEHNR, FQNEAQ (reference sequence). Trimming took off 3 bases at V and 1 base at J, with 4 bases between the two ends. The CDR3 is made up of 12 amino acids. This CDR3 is CASSFGSYEQYF. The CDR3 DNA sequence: TGTGCCAGCAGCTTCGGGTCCTACGAGCAGTACTTC.

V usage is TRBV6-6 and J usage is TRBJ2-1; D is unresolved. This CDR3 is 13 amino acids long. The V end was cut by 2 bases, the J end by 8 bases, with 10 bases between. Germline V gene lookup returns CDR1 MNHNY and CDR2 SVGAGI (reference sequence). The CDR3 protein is CASSYLSSDEQFF. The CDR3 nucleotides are TGTGCCAGCAGTTACCTCTCCTCCGATGAGCAGTTCTTC.

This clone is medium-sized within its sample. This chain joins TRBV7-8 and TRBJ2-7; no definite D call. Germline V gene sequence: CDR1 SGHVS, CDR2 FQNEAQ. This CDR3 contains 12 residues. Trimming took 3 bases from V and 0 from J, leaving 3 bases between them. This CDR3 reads CASSFDSYEQYF. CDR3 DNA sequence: TGTGCCAGCAGCTTCGACTCCTACGAGCAGTACTTC.

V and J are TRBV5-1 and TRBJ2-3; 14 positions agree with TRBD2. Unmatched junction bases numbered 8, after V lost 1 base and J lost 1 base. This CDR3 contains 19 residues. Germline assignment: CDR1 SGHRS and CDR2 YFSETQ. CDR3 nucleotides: TGCGCCAGCAGCTTGCTGGGGACTAGCGGGAGTTGGGGCACAGATACGCAGTATTTT. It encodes CASSLLGTSGSWGTDTQYF.

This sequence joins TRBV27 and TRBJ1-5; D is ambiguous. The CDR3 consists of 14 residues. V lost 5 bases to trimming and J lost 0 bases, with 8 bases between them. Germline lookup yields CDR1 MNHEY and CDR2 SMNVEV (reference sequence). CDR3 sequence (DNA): TGTGCCAGCAGTCGGTTTCCTAGCAATCAGCCCCAGCATTTT. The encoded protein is CASSRFPSNQPQHF.

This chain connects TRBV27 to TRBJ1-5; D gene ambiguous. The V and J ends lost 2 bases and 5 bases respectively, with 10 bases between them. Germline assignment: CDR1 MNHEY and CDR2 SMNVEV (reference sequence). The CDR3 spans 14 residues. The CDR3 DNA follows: TGTGCCAGCAGTTTAATAGGTGGGGATCAGCCCCAGCATTTT. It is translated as CASSLIGGDQPQHF.

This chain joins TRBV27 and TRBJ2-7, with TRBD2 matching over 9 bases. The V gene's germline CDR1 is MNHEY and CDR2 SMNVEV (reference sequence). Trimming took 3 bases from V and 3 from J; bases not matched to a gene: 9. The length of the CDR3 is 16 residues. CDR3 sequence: CASSLLAGHRYYEQYF. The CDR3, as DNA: TGTGCCAGCAGTTTGCTAGCGGGACATAGATACTACGAGCAGTACTTC.

The chain's CDR3 is CSVPILGNTGELFF. CDR3 nucleotides: TGCAGCGTCCCTATCCTAGGGAACACCGGGGAGCTGTTTTTT. This chain connects TRBV29-1 to TRBJ2-2; no reliable D call. The V and J ends lost 6 bases and 1 base respectively, with 12 bases between them. The CDR3 has 14 residues. Germline CDR1 reads SQVTM; CDR2 reads ANQGSEA.

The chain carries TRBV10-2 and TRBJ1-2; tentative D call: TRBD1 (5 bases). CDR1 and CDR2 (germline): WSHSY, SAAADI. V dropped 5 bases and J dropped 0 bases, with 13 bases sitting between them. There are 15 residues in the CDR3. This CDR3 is CASSPGTETNYGYTF. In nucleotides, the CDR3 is TGCGCCAGCAGTCCGGGGACGGAGACTAACTATGGCTACACCTTC.